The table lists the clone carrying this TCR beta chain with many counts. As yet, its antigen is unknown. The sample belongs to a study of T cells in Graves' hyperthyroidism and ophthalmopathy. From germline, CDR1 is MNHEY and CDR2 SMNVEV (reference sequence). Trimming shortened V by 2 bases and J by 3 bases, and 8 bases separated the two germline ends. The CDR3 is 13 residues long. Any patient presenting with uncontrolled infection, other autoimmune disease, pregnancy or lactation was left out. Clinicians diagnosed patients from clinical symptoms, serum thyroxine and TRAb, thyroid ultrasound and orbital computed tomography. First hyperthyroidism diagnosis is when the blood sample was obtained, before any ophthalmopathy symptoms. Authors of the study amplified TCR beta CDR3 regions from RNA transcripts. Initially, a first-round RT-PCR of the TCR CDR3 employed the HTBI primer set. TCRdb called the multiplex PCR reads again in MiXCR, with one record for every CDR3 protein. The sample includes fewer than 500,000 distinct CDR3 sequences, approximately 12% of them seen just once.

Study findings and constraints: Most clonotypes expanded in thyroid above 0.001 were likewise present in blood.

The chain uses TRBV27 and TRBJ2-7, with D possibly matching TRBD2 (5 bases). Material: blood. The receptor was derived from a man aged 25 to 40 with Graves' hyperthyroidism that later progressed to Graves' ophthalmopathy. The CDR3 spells CASSLGRYYEQYF. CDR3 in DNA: TGTGCCAGCAGTTTAGGGAGATACTACGAGCAGTACTTC.